The TCR beta chain under discussion was sequenced for a study of T cells in Graves' hyperthyroidism and ophthalmopathy. This clonotype was found many times. There were TCR beta CDR3 regions amplified from RNA transcripts. The HTBI set primed first-round TCR CDR3 RT-PCR. TCRdb called the multiplex PCR reads again in MiXCR, with one record for every CDR3 protein. This sample yields over 45,000 distinct CDR3 sequences, of which roughly 50% are seen a single time; roughly 9.7% belongs to the top ten. Germline CDR1 reads MNHEY; CDR2 reads SVGAGI. V was pared by 2 bases and J by 11 bases, with 10 bases between. This CDR3 is built from 13 residues.

The clonotype originates from a woman aged 50 to 65 with Graves' ophthalmopathy. The rearrangement uses TRBV6-5 and TRBJ1-6; D gene unclear. Sequencing was performed on blood. CDR3 nucleotides: TGTGCCAGCAGTTACGGGCGCCTACCACCCCTCCACTTT. This gives the protein CASSYGRLPPLHF.